This T cell receptor beta chain was captured by sequencing in a study of OX40 agonist ivuxolimab in advanced cancers. Study summary: People who had prior anti-PD-1, anti-PD-L1 or anti-CTLA-4 therapy could take part, and under 50% had some.

The germline gives CDR1 GTSNPN, CDR2 SVGIG (reference sequence). The CDR3 length is 13 residues. V gave up 4 bases and J gave up 7 bases, with 11 bases separating them. The method was immunoSEQ multiplex PCR; TCRdb's version includes in-frame clones alone and lacks a portion of them. The profile shows tens of thousands of clones, roughly 84% of them singletons. This clone was seen just once. The chain combines TRBV30 with TRBJ1-6; D gene ambiguous. Sequencing was performed on CD4+ or CD8+ T cells sorted from blood, taken in a trial of the OX40 agonist ivuxolimab. This clonotype originated in an adult with an advanced solid tumor such as melanoma, head and neck, liver or kidney cancer. The CDR3 spells CAWKYWSNSPLHF. Here the CDR3 DNA reads TGTGCCTGGAAGTACTGGAGCAATTCACCCCTCCACTTT.